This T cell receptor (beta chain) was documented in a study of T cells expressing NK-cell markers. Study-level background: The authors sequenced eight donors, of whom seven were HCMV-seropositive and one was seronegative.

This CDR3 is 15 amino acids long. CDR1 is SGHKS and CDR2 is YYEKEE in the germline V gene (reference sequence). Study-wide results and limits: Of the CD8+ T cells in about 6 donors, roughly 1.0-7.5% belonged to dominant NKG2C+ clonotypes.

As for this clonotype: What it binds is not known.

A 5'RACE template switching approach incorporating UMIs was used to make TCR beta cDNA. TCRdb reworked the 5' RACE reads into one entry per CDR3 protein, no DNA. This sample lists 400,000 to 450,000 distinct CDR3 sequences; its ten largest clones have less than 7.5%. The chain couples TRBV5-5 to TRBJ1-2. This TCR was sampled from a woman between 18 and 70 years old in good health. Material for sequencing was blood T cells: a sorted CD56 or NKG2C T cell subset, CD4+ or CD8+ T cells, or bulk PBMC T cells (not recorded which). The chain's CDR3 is CASSFLPLPNYGYTF.